These 10 T cell receptor beta chains were all obtained from the same sample, sequenced in a study of blood T cells in healthy people across ages. The second PCR ran about 6 to 11 cycles with a sample-barcoded 5' primer and J-beta primers. TCRdb ran MiXCR on the 5' RACE reads and lists one entry per CDR3 protein. In the table there are 1.5 million to 2 million distinct CDR3 sequences, around half of which are singletons. Specimen: blood. Source of these receptors: a woman in her 40s in good health.

In this sample, this clonotype turned up a few times. The genes are TRBV5-1 and TRBJ2-1, with D possibly matching TRBD2 (5 bases). Trimming removed 3 bases at V and 5 bases at J, with 21 bases between. CDR3 length: 17 residues. From germline, CDR1 is SGHRS and CDR2 YFSETQ. The CDR3 DNA reads as TGCGCCAGCAGCTCGTCAGGACTGACGGCGCCACACAATGAGCAGTTCTTC. This codes for CASSSSGLTAPHNEQFF.

The gene calls are TRBV27 and TRBJ2-5; D gene unclear. From germline, CDR1 is MNHEY and CDR2 SMNVEV (reference sequence). There are 14 residues in the CDR3. Trimming stripped 0 bases from V and 5 bases from J, with 10 bases between. The DNA of the CDR3 is TGTGCCAGCAGTTTATCGGTTCCCGGGGAGACCCAGTACTTC. Translation: CASSLSVPGETQYF.

This clonotype was seen once. V is TRBV29-1 and J is TRBJ2-5, with TRBD2 matching 7 bases. Germline CDR1 and CDR2: SQVTM and ANQGSEA. V lost 6 bases and J lost 5; bases outside the gene matches: 18. CDR3 length equals 16 residues. The CDR3 loop reads CSVARLAEFVRETQYF. CDR3 DNA sequence: TGCAGCGTCGCTAGACTAGCTGAGTTTGTTAGGGAGACCCAGTACTTC.

This clonotype has at least ten counts. CDR3 loop: CSARVGAGYTF. The CDR3 DNA reads TGCAGTGCTAGAGTAGGGGCTGGCTACACCTTC. The chain couples TRBV20-1 to TRBJ1-2; D might be TRBD1 (5 bases). This CDR3 comprises 11 residues. Germline V gene sequence: CDR1 DFQATT, CDR2 SNEGSKA (reference sequence). The V end lost 1 base, the J end lost 7 bases, and 7 bases lay between the germline ends.

The rearrangement joins TRBV15 to TRBJ2-7; D is unresolved. The CDR3 length is 14 residues. V was clipped by 0 bases and J by 3 bases, with 9 bases between them. CDR1 and CDR2 (germline): LNHNV, YYDKDF (reference sequence). The CDR3 coding sequence is TGTGCCACCAGCAGAGATATTGGAGACTACGAGCAGTACTTC. Translation gives CATSRDIGDYEQYF.

The chain couples TRBV4-1 to TRBJ2-5; D possibly corresponds to TRBD1 (7 bases). Germline CDR1 and CDR2: MGHRA and YSYEKL. The CDR3 spans 14 residues. The V end lost 1 base, the J end lost 11 bases, and 17 bases lay between the germline ends. CDR3 nucleotides: TGCGCCAGCAGCCAAGCAAGGGGGCCGGGGGAGCAGTACTTC. It translates to CASSQARGPGEQYF.

This clonotype was seen only a few times. This sequence joins TRBV7-9 and TRBJ2-1, with a weak D call TRBD2 (5 bases). CDR1 and CDR2 from the germline V gene are SEHNR and FQNEAQ (reference sequence). Deletions cut 1 base from V and 10 bases from J, with 14 bases between. The CDR3 totals 14 residues. The CDR3 region is CASSLVVGIGEQFF. The CDR3 DNA reads as TGTGCCAGCAGCTTAGTTGTCGGGATAGGAGAGCAGTTCTTC.

The V and J genes are TRBV20-1 and TRBJ2-5; unclear D gene. Germline V gives CDR1 DFQATT, CDR2 SNEGSKA (reference sequence). Trimming removed 3 bases at V and 1 base at J, with 15 bases between. The CDR3 contains 15 residues. CDR3 sequence (DNA): TGCAGTGCTAGTATAGGCCTCGTCCCCCAAGAGACCCAGTACTTC. Encoded protein: CSASIGLVPQETQYF.

This rearrangement joins TRBV28 to TRBJ1-2; 10 bases agree with TRBD1. The V segment lost 4 bases and the J segment 5 bases; nucleotides outside the gene matches: 10. The CDR3 runs to 16 residues. Per germline, CDR1 MDHEN and CDR2 SYDVKM. The DNA of the CDR3 is TGTGCCAGCAGTTCACGCGACAGGGGGCGTGGATATGGCTACACCTTC. Protein: CASSSRDRGRGYGYTF.

V and J are TRBV7-2 and TRBJ1-3; no definite D call. Germline V CDR1 and CDR2: SGHTA, FQGNSA. V lost 1 base to trimming and J lost 0 bases, with 13 bases between them. This CDR3 comprises 17 residues. The CDR3 region is CASSLEGRPSSGNTIYF. The CDR3 DNA reads as TGTGCCAGCAGCTTAGAGGGCCGGCCTAGCTCTGGAAACACCATATATTTT. The entire variable domain, with the rest obtained from reference TRBV7-2 and TRBJ1-3, is as follows: GAGVSQSPSNKVTEKGKDVELRCDPISGHTALYWYRQSLGQGLEFLIYFQGNSAPDKSGLPSDRFSAERTGGSVSTLTIQRTQQEDSAVYLCASSLEGRPSSGNTIYFGEGSWLTVV.